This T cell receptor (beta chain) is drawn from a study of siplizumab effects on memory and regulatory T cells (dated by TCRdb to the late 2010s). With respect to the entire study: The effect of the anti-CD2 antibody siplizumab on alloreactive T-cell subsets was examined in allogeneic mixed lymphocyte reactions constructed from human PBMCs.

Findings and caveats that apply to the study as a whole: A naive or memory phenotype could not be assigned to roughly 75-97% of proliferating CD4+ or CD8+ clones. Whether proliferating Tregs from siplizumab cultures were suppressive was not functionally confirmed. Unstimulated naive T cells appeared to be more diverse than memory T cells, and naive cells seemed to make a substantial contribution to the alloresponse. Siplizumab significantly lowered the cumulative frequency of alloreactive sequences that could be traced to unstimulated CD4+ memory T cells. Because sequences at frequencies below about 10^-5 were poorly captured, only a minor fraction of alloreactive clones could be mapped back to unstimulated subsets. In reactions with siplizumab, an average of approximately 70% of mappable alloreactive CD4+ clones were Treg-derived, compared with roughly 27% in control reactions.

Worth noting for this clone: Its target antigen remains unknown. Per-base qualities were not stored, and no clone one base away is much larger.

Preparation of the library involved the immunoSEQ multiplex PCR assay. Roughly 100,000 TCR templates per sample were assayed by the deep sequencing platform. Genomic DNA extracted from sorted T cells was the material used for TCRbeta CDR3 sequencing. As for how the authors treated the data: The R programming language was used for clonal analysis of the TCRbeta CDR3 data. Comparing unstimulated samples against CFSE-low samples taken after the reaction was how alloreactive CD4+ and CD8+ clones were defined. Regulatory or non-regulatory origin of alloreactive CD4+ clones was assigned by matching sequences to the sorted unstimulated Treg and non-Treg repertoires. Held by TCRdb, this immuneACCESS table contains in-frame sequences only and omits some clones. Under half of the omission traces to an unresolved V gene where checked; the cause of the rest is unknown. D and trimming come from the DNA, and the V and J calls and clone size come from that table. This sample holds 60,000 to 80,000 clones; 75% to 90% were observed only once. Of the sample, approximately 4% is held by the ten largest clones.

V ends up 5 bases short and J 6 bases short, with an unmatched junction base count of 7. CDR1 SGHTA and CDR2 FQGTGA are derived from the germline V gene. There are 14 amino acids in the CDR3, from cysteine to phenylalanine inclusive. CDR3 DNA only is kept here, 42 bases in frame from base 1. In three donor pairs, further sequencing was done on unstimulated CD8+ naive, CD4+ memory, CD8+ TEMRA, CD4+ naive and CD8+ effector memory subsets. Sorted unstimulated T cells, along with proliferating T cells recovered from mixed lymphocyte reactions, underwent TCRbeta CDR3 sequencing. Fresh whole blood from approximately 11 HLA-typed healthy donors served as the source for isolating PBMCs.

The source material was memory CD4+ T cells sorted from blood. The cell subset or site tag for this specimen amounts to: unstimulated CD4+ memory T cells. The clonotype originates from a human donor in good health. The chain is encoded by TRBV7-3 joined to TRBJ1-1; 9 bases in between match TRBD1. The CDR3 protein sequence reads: CASSPTGGSAEAFF. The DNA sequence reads TGTGCCAGCAGCCCGACAGGGGGTTCCGCTGAAGCTTTCTTT.